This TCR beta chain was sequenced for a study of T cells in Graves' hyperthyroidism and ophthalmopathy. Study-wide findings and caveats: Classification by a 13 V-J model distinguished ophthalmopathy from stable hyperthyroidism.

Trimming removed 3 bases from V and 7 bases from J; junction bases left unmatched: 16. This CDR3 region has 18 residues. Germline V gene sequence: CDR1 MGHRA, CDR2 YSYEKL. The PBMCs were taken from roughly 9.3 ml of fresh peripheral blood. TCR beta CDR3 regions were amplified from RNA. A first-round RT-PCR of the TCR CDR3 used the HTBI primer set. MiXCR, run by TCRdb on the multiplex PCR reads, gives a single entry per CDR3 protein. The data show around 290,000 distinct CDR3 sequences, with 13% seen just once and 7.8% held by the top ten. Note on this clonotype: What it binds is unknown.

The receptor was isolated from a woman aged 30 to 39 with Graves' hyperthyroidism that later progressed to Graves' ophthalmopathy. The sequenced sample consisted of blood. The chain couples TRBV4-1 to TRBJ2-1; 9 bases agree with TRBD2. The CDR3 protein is CASSHPTTGTSNRNEQFF. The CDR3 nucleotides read TGCGCCAGCAGCCATCCCACCACAGGGACTAGCAATCGGAATGAGCAGTTCTTC.